The 21 T cell receptor beta chains below were found in one sample sequenced in a study of blood T cell repertoires in COVID-19 (dated by TCRdb to the early 2020s). The library was produced with the immunoSEQ multiplex PCR assay. The immuneACCESS repertoire file appears here via TCRdb, limited to in-frame rearrangements. These files lack a portion of the clones; in checked studies, under half of the deficit traces to unresolved V genes, and the cause of the others is not known. The sample has 250,000 to 300,000 clones on record, 70% to 90% of them singletons. Approximately 1% of the sample lies in the top ten. The sequenced material came from PBMCs or T cells enriched from blood (not recorded which). Receptor source: a woman aged 25 to 45 who had recovered from COVID-19.

The CDR3, as DNA: TGCGCCAGCAGCCTAACAGGTTCAACTAATGAAAAACTGTTTTTT. Residues: CASSLTGSTNEKLFF. The chain recombines TRBV5-1 with TRBJ1-4, with TRBD1 as a possible D gene (5 bases). CDR3 length: 15 residues. CDR1 and CDR2 from the germline V gene are SGHRS and YFSETQ. Trimming pared 4 bases from V and 0 bases from J, leaving 10 bases between.

The rearrangement uses TRBV6-6 and TRBJ2-1, with TRBD1 matching 8 bases. The CDR3 covers 15 residues. Germline-derived CDR1 and CDR2 are MNHNY and SVGAGI (reference sequence). With 5 bases clipped from V and 6 bases from J, the junction kept 9 bases outside the gene matches. For the CDR3, the DNA is TGTGCCAGCAGTCCAGACAGGGGCGGTTCCAATGAGCAGTTCTTC. Protein: CASSPDRGGSNEQFF.

The V and J genes are TRBV9 and TRBJ2-2; D gene ambiguous. CDR3 length equals 11 residues. V lost 5 bases, J lost 8 bases, and 7 bases lay in between. Germline CDR1 SGDLS, CDR2 YYNGEE. The CDR3 reads CASSGMGELFF. CDR3 DNA: TGTGCCAGCAGTGGCATGGGGGAGCTGTTTTTT.

V gene TRBV29-1 combines with J gene TRBJ1-3; no definite D call. The CDR3 spans 13 residues. Germline-derived CDR1 and CDR2 are SQVTM and ANQGSEA. V shed 3 bases and J shed 2 bases, with 8 bases lying between them. This CDR3 is CSVEYGAGNTIYF. The CDR3 DNA is TGCAGCGTTGAGTACGGGGCTGGAAACACCATATATTTT.

The count of this clone is one. This rearrangement joins TRBV10-3 to TRBJ2-1; D is perhaps TRBD2 (6 bases). Germline V gene sequence: CDR1 ENHRY, CDR2 SYGVKD. V was shortened by 6 bases and J by 5 bases, with 20 bases between the two germline ends. The CDR3 totals 16 residues. The CDR3 spells CAIRRQTSRGDNEQFF. The CDR3 DNA sequence: TGTGCCATCAGAAGACAGACTAGTCGAGGGGACAATGAGCAGTTCTTC.

The J gene is TRBJ1-2, the V gene TRBV7-3, with D tentatively TRBD1 (5 bases). Trimming cost V 5 bases and J 8 bases, with 18 bases left between them. Germline V gene sequence: CDR1 SGHTA, CDR2 FQGTGA. The CDR3 spans 14 residues. Here the CDR3 DNA reads TGTGCCAGCAGCCCCTCCGGGGGGGTTCAAGGCTACACCTTC. Translating gives CASSPSGGVQGYTF.

This chain joins TRBV10-3 and TRBJ2-7; D possibly corresponds to TRBD1 (5 bases). The CDR3 spans 14 residues. Germline V gene sequence: CDR1 ENHRY, CDR2 SYGVKD. V was shortened by 6 bases and J by 7 bases, with 19 bases between the two germline ends. The CDR3 nucleotides are TGTGCCATCAGCGCGCGCGTCGACGCAGGGGAGCAGTACTTC. This translates into CAISARVDAGEQYF.

The chain links TRBV5-1 to TRBJ2-5, with 8 bases lining up with TRBD2. Trimming removed 2 bases from V and 4 bases from J; junction bases left unmatched: 4. This CDR3 is 14 amino acids long. Germline CDR1 SGHRS, CDR2 YFSETQ. CDR3: CASSLGLAGETQYF. CDR3 in DNA: TGCGCCAGCAGCTTAGGCCTAGCGGGAGAGACCCAGTACTTC.

The chain employs TRBV7-2 and TRBJ2-1, with 9 bases identical to TRBD1. V dropped 5 bases and J dropped 5; count of bases not matched to a gene: 10. CDR1 and CDR2 (germline): SGHTA, FQGNSA. The CDR3 loop spans 16 amino acids. CDR3 region: CASSAKDRGIHNEQFF. CDR3 bases: TGTGCCAGCAGCGCTAAGGACAGGGGAATACACAATGAGCAGTTCTTC.

This rearrangement joins TRBV7-9 to TRBJ1-1; the D is unclear. Trimming cost V 5 bases and J 1 base, with 11 bases left between them. The CDR3 is 14 residues long. Per germline, CDR1 SEHNR and CDR2 FQNEAQ (reference sequence). CDR3 coding DNA: TGTGCCAGCAGCCTAGGAGGGAGGAACACTGAAGCTTTCTTT. As protein: CASSLGGRNTEAFF.

V is TRBV19 and J is TRBJ2-7, with D tentatively TRBD2 (6 bases). CDR1 and CDR2 (germline): LNHDA, SQIVND (reference sequence). Trimming pared 5 bases from V and 6 bases from J, leaving 20 bases between. The CDR3 is 15 residues long. This chain's CDR3 is CASSSRGSAGLEQYF. The CDR3 DNA reads TGTGCCAGTAGTTCTAGAGGCTCTGCGGGGCTCGAGCAGTACTTC.

This chain connects TRBV19 to TRBJ1-2, with 8 bases that match TRBD1. The trim removed 2 bases at V and 8 bases at J, leaving 4 bases unmatched. The CDR3 covers 13 residues. The V gene's germline CDR1 is LNHDA and CDR2 SQIVND (reference sequence). In DNA, the CDR3 is TGTGCCAGTAGTATATTGGCAGGGGGCGGCTACACCTTC. Residues: CASSILAGGGYTF.

The table lists this clone with a count of one. V usage is TRBV27 and J usage is TRBJ2-7, with 11 positions matching TRBD1. J lost 3 bases, V lost 3 bases, and 1 base had no gene match. Germline CDR1 and CDR2: MNHEY and SMNVEV (reference sequence). CDR3 length: 14 residues. Here the CDR3 DNA reads TGTGCCAGCAGTTTTGGGACAGGGGGCTACGAGCAGTACTTC. Its protein product is CASSFGTGGYEQYF.

The V call is TRBV9, the J call TRBJ1-2; 10 bases are shared with TRBD1. This CDR3 region has 15 residues. The V gene's germline CDR1 is SGDLS and CDR2 YYNGEE. V shed 4 bases, J shed 4 bases, and the junction held 7 bases outside the gene matches. DNA for the CDR3: TGTGCCAGCAGCCTCGGGACAGGGGTCGGCTATGGCTACACCTTC. Translation gives CASSLGTGVGYGYTF.

The J gene is TRBJ2-2, the V gene TRBV9; 8 nucleotides agree with TRBD1. The length of the CDR3 is 16 residues. Trimming at V came to 1 base and at J to 11 bases, leaving 13 bases not matched to a gene. Germline assignment: CDR1 SGDLS and CDR2 YYNGEE. The CDR3 DNA reads as TGTGCCAGCAGCGTACATAGGACAGGGCAACCGGGCGAGCTGTTTTTT. It yields the protein CASSVHRTGQPGELFF.

The chain employs TRBV27 and TRBJ1-2, with D uncertain. There are 13 residues in the CDR3. Trimming took 6 bases from V and 0 from J, leaving 8 bases between them. Germline V gives CDR1 MNHEY, CDR2 SMNVEV (reference sequence). The CDR3, as DNA: TGTGCCAGCAGGAGGAGCGCTAACTATGGCTACACCTTC. Residues: CASRRSANYGYTF.

This CDR3 is CAIAALREGGDTQYF. The CDR3 nucleotides are TGTGCCATCGCGGCCTTGCGGGAGGGGGGGGATACGCAGTATTTT. V gene TRBV10-3 combines with J gene TRBJ2-3; TRBD2 aligns across 9 bases. CDR3 length: 15 amino acids. Germline-derived CDR1 and CDR2 are ENHRY and SYGVKD. The J segment lost 6 bases and the V segment lost 8 bases, leaving 12 bases of the junction unmatched.

This sequence joins TRBV21-1 and TRBJ2-1; the D call TRBD2 from the table was never checked on the DNA. TRBV21-1 is a pseudogene locus. The CDR3 extends over 18 amino acids. The CDR3 protein is CASSPRWLAGEIDNEQFF. CDR3 coding DNA: TGTGCCAGCAGCCCCAGGTGGCTAGCGGGAGAGATCGACAATGAGCAGTTCTTC.

The chain carries TRBV5-1 and TRBJ2-3, with a tentative D call TRBD2 (6 bases). The germline V gene has CDR1 SGHRS and CDR2 YFSETQ. The CDR3 totals 17 residues. V dropped 3 bases and J dropped 1 base, with 18 bases sitting between them. CDR3 DNA: TGCGCCAGCAGCTCCCCCGGGGAGGTCGACCGCACAGATACGCAGTATTTT. Translating gives CASSSPGEVDRTDTQYF.

The sample holds one count of this clone. The V and J genes are TRBV7-9 and TRBJ1-6; 9 nucleotides match TRBD1. V dropped 3 bases and J dropped 7; count of bases not matched to a gene: 7. CDR1 and CDR2 from the germline V gene are SEHNR and FQNEAQ (reference sequence). The CDR3 is 16 amino acids. The CDR3 nucleotides read TGTGCCAGCAGCTTTCCTCGGACAGGGGAAAATTCACCCCTCCACTTT. Translating gives CASSFPRTGENSPLHF.

The chain uses TRBV28 and TRBJ1-2, with 7 bases aligning to TRBD1. V lost 7 bases, J lost 6 bases, and 8 bases stayed unmatched. Germline CDR1 and CDR2: MDHEN and SYDVKM. This CDR3 region has 13 residues. CDR3: CASTLTGEDGYTF. The CDR3 DNA reads TGTGCCAGCACCTTAACAGGGGAGGATGGCTACACCTTC.